This T cell receptor (beta chain) appears in the sequencing data of a study of radiotherapy plus CTLA-4 blockade in lung cancer. Study-wide findings and caveats: TCR clones from tumors expanded in blood after radiotherapy plus ipilimumab.

Germline values: CDR1 SGHRS, CDR2 YFSETQ. V lost 2 bases, J lost 4 bases, and 16 bases lay in between. The CDR3 runs to 16 residues. With respect to this clone: Its antigen remains unidentified.

Generated by immunoSEQ multiplex PCR, the TCRdb table keeps only in-frame clones and is missing some. The data contain over 75,000 clones, 83% of them singletons. This chain connects TRBV5-1 to TRBJ2-1; a possible D gene is TRBD1 (6 bases). The receptor was isolated from a human donor with non-small cell lung cancer who had stable disease on radiotherapy plus ipilimumab. The sample was peripheral blood, taken from a patient treated with radiotherapy plus ipilimumab. For the CDR3, the DNA is TGCGCCAGCAGCTTTGGACAGACGGTTGGATACAATGAGCAGTTCTTC. Translated: CASSFGQTVGYNEQFF.